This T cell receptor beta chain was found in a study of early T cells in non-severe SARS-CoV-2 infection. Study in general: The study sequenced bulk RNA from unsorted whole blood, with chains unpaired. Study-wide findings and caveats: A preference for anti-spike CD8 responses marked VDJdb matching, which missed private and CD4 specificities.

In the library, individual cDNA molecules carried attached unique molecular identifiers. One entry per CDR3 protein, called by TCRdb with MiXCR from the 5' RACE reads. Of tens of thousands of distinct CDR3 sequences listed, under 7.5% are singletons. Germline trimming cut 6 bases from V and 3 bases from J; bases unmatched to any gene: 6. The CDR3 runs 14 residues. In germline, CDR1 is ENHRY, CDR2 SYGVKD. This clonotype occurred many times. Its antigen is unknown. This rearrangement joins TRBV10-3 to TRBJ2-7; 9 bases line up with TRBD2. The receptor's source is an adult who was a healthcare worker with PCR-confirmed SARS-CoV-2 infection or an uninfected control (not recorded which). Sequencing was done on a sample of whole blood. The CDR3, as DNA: TGTGCCATCAGAGCTAGCGGGGCGAACTACGAGCAGTACTTC. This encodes CAIRASGANYEQYF.